Included here is one TCR beta chain sequence, with context. Per the original data handling: Using reference gene primer amplification, nucleated cell counts were estimated. Sequenced by immunoSEQ multiplex PCR; TCRdb stores in-frame clones only, minus some. Clone size and V and J calls were adopted from that table, with D and trimming inferred from the DNA. Seen here are 100,000 to 150,000 clones, around 81% observed once, and the top ten hold 8.5% to 10%. The CDR3 is made up of 15 amino acids. Germline lookup yields CDR1 SEHNR and CDR2 FQNEAQ (reference sequence). The germline V and J ends were trimmed by 5 bases and 5 bases, with 19 bases remaining between them. These data originate in a study of blood T cell repertoires in COVID-19. Across the study: Samples of COVID-19 (acute and convalescent) were obtained from the United States, Italy and Spain. PBMCs, B-cell-depleted T cells, or T cells were the source of the cDNA or gDNA that made up the material.

The TCR sequence derives from a man between 40 and 49 years old with active or convalescent COVID-19. Source material: peripheral blood. This chain joins TRBV7-9 and TRBJ2-7; tentatively, D is TRBD1 (6 bases). CDR3 DNA: TGTGCCAGCAGCCCAGGACAGAGGTATGGGGACGAGCAGTACTTC. This gives the protein CASSPGQRYGDEQYF.